Presented here are 20 T cell receptor beta chains from one specimen sequenced in a study of T cell clonotyping in hematopoietic cell transplantation. As to time point: recipient sample about 28 days before transplant, after cytoreduction. Profiling relied on immunoSEQ multiplex PCR, and the TCRdb table lists in-frame clones only, not all of them. The sample lists roughly 50,000 clones, 85% to 90% occurring once. The sequencing here drew on peripheral blood mononuclear cells, taken before stem cell transplant. These receptors all come from a man aged 60 to 75 with biphenotypic leukemia. Some clones in this sample may be carry-over from other donors' samples.

This chain connects TRBV9 to TRBJ1-5; 8 nucleotides align to TRBD1. The germline CDR1 and CDR2 sequences are SGDLS and YYNGEE. The CDR3 runs 15 residues. V was pared by 3 bases and J by 7 bases, with 9 bases of the junction left unmatched. Here the CDR3 reads CASSGTGGSGQPQHF. CDR3 sequence (DNA): TGTGCCAGCAGCGGTACAGGGGGATCGGGCCAGCCCCAGCATTTT.

The chain couples TRBV28 to TRBJ2-7; D call uncertain. The germline V gene has CDR1 MDHEN and CDR2 SYDVKM. The CDR3 spans 11 residues. V lost 3 bases and J lost 6, with 6 bases in between. This CDR3 reads CASSFTSEQYF. CDR3 sequence (DNA): TGTGCCAGCAGTTTCACCAGCGAGCAGTACTTC.

V gene TRBV28 combines with J gene TRBJ2-7, with TRBD2 as a possible D gene (6 bases). The CDR3 covers 14 residues. Trimming took off 6 bases at V and 0 bases at J, with 12 bases between the two ends. The V gene's germline CDR1 is MDHEN and CDR2 SYDVKM. The DNA of the CDR3 is TGTGCCAGCAGCCGTGGCGGGAACTCCTACGAGCAGTACTTC. It yields the protein CASSRGGNSYEQYF.

J is TRBJ2-7 and V is TRBV6-1, with TRBD2 as a possible D gene (5 bases). Germline assignment: CDR1 MNHNS and CDR2 SASEGT. The ends were cut back, 1 base at V and 4 bases at J, with 14 bases in the middle. The CDR3 extends over 15 amino acids. In nucleotides, the CDR3 is TGTGCCAGCAGTGAAGGTGGAGACTATTCGTACGAGCAGTACTTC. It is translated as CASSEGGDYSYEQYF.

This chain joins TRBV7-2 and TRBJ2-2; 9 nucleotides agree with TRBD2. Germline-derived CDR1 and CDR2 are SGHTA and FQGNSA. The CDR3 has 17 residues. The V segment lost 3 bases and the J segment 1 base; nucleotides outside the gene matches: 6. The CDR3 is CASSLDSGSWNTGELFF. CDR3 nucleotides: TGTGCCAGCAGCTTGGATAGCGGGAGTTGGAACACCGGGGAGCTGTTTTTT.

The chain recombines TRBV6-5 with TRBJ2-4; tentatively, D is TRBD2 (5 bases). The V end lost 5 bases, the J end lost 3 bases, and 14 bases lay between the germline ends. The length of the CDR3 is 15 residues. Germline-derived CDR1 and CDR2 are MNHEY and SVGAGI. Here the CDR3 reads CASSTSPRGKNIQYF. The CDR3 DNA sequence: TGTGCCAGCAGTACCAGCCCTCGGGGCAAAAACATTCAGTACTTC.

This clone showed up just once. The V call is TRBV6-5, the J call TRBJ2-1, with D perhaps matching TRBD2 (5 bases). The germline V gene has CDR1 MNHEY and CDR2 SVGAGI. This CDR3 spans 13 amino acids. Trimming cost V 6 bases and J 13 bases, with 19 bases left between them. The CDR3 loop reads CASSLGELGHQFF. The CDR3 coding sequence is TGTGCCAGCAGCCTTGGGGAACTAGGGCACCAGTTCTTC.

CDR3 region: CASSQGGLRTDTQYF. The CDR3 coding sequence is TGTGCCAGCAGCCAGGGGGGGCTTCGCACAGATACGCAGTATTTT. The chain combines TRBV4-2 with TRBJ2-3; tentatively, D is TRBD2 (7 bases). Germline CDR1 LGHNA, CDR2 YNFKEQ. The CDR3 runs to 15 residues. Trimming cost V 3 bases and J 1 base, with 11 bases left between them.

V is TRBV5-4 and J is TRBJ2-2; D call uncertain. Germline V gene data show CDR1 as SGHNT and CDR2 as YYREEE (reference sequence). V was shortened by 4 bases and J by 0 bases, with 13 bases between the two germline ends. This CDR3 comprises 16 residues. The CDR3 nucleotides read TGTGCCAGCAGCCGGCAAGGCGGAACGAACACCGGGGAGCTGTTTTTT. Translation gives CASSRQGGTNTGELFF.

The gene calls are TRBV4-1 and TRBJ1-5; maybe TRBD1 (5 bases). The germline gives CDR1 MGHRA, CDR2 YSYEKL. This CDR3 has 16 residues. Trimming shortened V by 0 bases and J by 7 bases, and 16 bases separated the two germline ends. The CDR3 loop reads CASSQEGGGVGQPQHF. The DNA of the CDR3 is TGCGCCAGCAGCCAAGAGGGAGGAGGGGTTGGCCAGCCCCAGCATTTT.

The V call is TRBV28, the J call TRBJ1-5, with a weak D call TRBD1 (5 bases). The germline V and J ends were trimmed by 3 bases and 4 bases, with 10 bases remaining between them. Germline assignment: CDR1 MDHEN and CDR2 SYDVKM. The CDR3 totals 14 residues. CDR3 sequence reads: CASSLAGENQPQHF. CDR3 nucleotides: TGTGCCAGCAGTTTGGCGGGGGAGAATCAGCCCCAGCATTTT.

The gene calls are TRBV18 and TRBJ1-2; tentatively, D is TRBD1 (5 bases). Germline values: CDR1 KGHSH, CDR2 LQKENI. The length of the CDR3 is 15 residues. The V end was cut by 6 bases, the J end by 8 bases, with 22 bases between. The CDR3 protein is CASSITGTYNMGYTF. The CDR3 coding sequence is TGTGCCAGCTCGATCACCGGGACGTACAACATGGGCTACACCTTC.

The chain uses TRBV18 and TRBJ1-2, with D maybe TRBD1 (5 bases). V lost 3 bases, J lost 7 bases, and 15 bases lay in between. The CDR3 length is 14 residues. CDR1 KGHSH and CDR2 LQKENI come from the germline V gene. This CDR3 reads CASSPGADRAGYTF. In nucleotides, the CDR3 is TGTGCCAGCTCACCCGGGGCGGATCGCGCTGGCTACACCTTC.

The chain carries TRBV30 and TRBJ1-1; TRBD1 matches at 7 bases. V dropped 8 bases and J dropped 7; count of bases not matched to a gene: 7. The germline CDR1 and CDR2 sequences are GTSNPN and SVGIG (reference sequence). The CDR3 runs 11 residues. The CDR3 loop is CALRGLGEAFF. CDR3 nucleotides: TGTGCCCTTAGGGGGCTAGGTGAAGCTTTCTTT.

This chain uses TRBV18 with TRBJ2-1; 7 positions match TRBD2. Germline CDR1 and CDR2: KGHSH and LQKENI. The CDR3 loop spans 16 amino acids. V gave up 3 bases and J gave up 1 base; unmatched junction bases: 6. Here the CDR3 DNA reads TGTGCCAGCTCACCGAGTGGGCGGGAGTCCTACAATGAGCAGTTCTTC. Its translation: CASSPSGRESYNEQFF.

The chain couples TRBV5-1 to TRBJ1-1; D is ambiguous. The CDR3 totals 17 residues. Trimming cost V 0 bases and J 0 bases, with 15 bases left between them. Germline assignment: CDR1 SGHRS and CDR2 YFSETQ. CDR3 sequence reads: CASSLGIGQRMNTEAFF. CDR3 coding DNA: TGCGCCAGCAGCTTGGGCATCGGCCAGAGGATGAACACTGAAGCTTTCTTT.

The chain uses TRBV30 and TRBJ2-3; a possible D gene is TRBD1 (5 bases). V was cut by 5 bases and J by 3 bases, with 15 bases left in between. This CDR3 is built from 14 residues. Per the germline V gene, CDR1 is GTSNPN and CDR2 is SVGIG (reference sequence). CDR3 sequence reads: CAWGVGLVTDTQYF. The CDR3 bases are TGTGCCTGGGGAGTGGGGCTAGTTACAGATACGCAGTATTTT.

CDR3: CATYRAMNTEAFF. CDR3 DNA: TGTGCCACCTACAGGGCAATGAACACTGAAGCTTTCTTT. The chain couples TRBV28 to TRBJ1-1; D might be TRBD1 (6 bases). V lost 10 bases and J 0 bases, leaving 12 bases between the germline ends. CDR1 MDHEN and CDR2 SYDVKM come from the germline V gene. This CDR3 is 13 amino acids long. The variable domain in full, completed from reference TRBV28 and TRBJ1-1, reads DVKVTQSSRYLVKRTGEKVFLECVQDMDHENMFWYRQDPGLGLRLIYFSYDVKMKEKGDIPEGYSVSREKKERFSLILESASTNQTSMYLCATYRAMNTEAFFGQGTRLTVV.

The sample holds a few counts of this clone. This chain connects TRBV28 to TRBJ1-3, with D tentatively TRBD1 (6 bases). Germline V gene data show CDR1 as MDHEN and CDR2 as SYDVKM. V was pared by 7 bases and J by 1 base, with 26 bases between. The CDR3 is made up of 19 amino acids. The CDR3 coding sequence is TGTGCCAGCACCACTCCAAATCTACAGGGAAAAGAGTCTGGAAACACCATATATTTT. Translated, it gives CASTTPNLQGKESGNTIYF.

V is TRBV10-2 and J is TRBJ2-2, with 7 bases identical to TRBD2. The J segment lost 7 bases and the V segment lost 0 bases, leaving 8 bases of the junction unmatched. Germline CDR1 WSHSY, CDR2 SAAADI. The CDR3 spans 16 residues. CDR3 in DNA: TGCGCCAGCAGTGAGTCATTGGCGGGAGCGGGCGGGGAGCTGTTTTTT. It translates to CASSESLAGAGGELFF.